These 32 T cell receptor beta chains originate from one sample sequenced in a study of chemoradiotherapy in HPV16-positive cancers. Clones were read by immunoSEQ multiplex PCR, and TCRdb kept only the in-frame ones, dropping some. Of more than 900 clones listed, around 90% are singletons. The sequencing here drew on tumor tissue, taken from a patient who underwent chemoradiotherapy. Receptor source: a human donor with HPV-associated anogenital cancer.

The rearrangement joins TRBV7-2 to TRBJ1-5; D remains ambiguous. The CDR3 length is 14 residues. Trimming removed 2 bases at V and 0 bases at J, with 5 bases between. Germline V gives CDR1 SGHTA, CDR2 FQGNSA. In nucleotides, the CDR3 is TGTGCCAGCAGCTTAAGGGTTAGCAATCAGCCCCAGCATTTT. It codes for CASSLRVSNQPQHF. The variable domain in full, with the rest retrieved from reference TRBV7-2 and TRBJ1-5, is GAGVSQSPSNKVTEKGKDVELRCDPISGHTALYWYRQSLGQGLEFLIYFQGNSAPDKSGLPSDRFSAERTGGSVSTLTIQRTQQEDSAVYLCASSLRVSNQPQHFGDGTRLSIL.

CDR3 nucleotides: TGCAGCGTCTTCCTCCCTGAAGCTTTCTTT. Amino acids: CSVFLPEAFF. V usage is TRBV29-1 and J usage is TRBJ1-1; no clear D gene. This CDR3 spans 10 amino acids. With 6 bases removed from V and 6 bases from J, the gap between germline ends came to 8 bases. Germline values: CDR1 SQVTM, CDR2 ANQGSEA.

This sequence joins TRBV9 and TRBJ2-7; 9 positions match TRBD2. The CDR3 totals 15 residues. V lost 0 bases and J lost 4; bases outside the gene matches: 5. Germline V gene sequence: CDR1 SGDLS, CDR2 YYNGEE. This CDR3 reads CASSVASGEVYEQYF. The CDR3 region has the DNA TGTGCCAGCAGCGTAGCTAGCGGGGAAGTTTACGAGCAGTACTTC.

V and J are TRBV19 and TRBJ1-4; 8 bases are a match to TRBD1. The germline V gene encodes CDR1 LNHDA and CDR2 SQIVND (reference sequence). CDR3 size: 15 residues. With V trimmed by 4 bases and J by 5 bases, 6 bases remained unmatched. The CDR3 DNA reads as TGTGCCAGTAGTACCGGACAGGGACGCAATGAAAAACTGTTTTTT. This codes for CASSTGQGRNEKLFF.

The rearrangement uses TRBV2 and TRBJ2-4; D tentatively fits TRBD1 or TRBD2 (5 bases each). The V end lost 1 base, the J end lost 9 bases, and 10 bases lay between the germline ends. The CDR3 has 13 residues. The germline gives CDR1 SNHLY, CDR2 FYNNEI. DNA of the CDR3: TGTGCCAGCAGTGAAGGAGGGGTCGGCATTCAGTACTTC. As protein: CASSEGGVGIQYF.

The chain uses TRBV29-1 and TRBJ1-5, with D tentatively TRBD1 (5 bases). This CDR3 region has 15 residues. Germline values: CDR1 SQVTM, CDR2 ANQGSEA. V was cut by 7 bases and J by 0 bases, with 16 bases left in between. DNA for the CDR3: TGCAGCGCGGTATTGGGGGGAATTAGCAATCAGCCCCAGCATTTT. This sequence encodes CSAVLGGISNQPQHF.

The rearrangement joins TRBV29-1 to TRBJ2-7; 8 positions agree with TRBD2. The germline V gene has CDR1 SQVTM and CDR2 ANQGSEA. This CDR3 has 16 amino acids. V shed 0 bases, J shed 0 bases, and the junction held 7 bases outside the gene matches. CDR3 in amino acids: CSVEDLRTSTSYEQYF. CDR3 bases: TGCAGCGTTGAAGATCTTAGGACTAGCACCTCCTACGAGCAGTACTTC.

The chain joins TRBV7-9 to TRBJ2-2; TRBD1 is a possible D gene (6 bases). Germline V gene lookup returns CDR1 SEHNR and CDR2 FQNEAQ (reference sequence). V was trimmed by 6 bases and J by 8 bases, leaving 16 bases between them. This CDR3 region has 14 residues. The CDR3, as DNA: TGTGCCAGCAGACCGACAGGCTTTGAGGGGGAGCTGTTTTTT. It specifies CASRPTGFEGELFF. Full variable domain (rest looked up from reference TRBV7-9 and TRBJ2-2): DTGVSQNPRHKITKRGQNVTFRCDPISEHNRLYWYRQTLGQGPEFLTYFQNEAQLEKSRLLSDRFSAERPKGSFSTLEIQRTEQGDSAMYLCASRPTGFEGELFFGEGSRLTVL.

In nucleotides, the CDR3 is TGCAGCGTTGGAGTACAGGGAGAGGACGAGCAGTACTTC. Translation: CSVGVQGEDEQYF. The V gene is TRBV29-1, the J gene TRBJ2-7; the D gene is possibly TRBD1 (6 bases). The CDR3 loop spans 13 amino acids. The V gene's germline CDR1 is SQVTM and CDR2 ANQGSEA. The V and J ends lost 4 bases and 5 bases respectively, with 15 bases between them.

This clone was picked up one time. The CDR3 nucleotides are TGTGCCAGCAGCTTGACTAGCGGCACCTACGAGCAGTACTTC. Protein product: CASSLTSGTYEQYF. The rearrangement links TRBV5-5 to TRBJ2-7; TRBD2 matches 8 bases. Germline loops: CDR1 SGHKS, CDR2 YYEKEE (reference sequence). Trimming cost V 1 base and J 2 bases; bases outside gene matches: 2. This CDR3 has 14 residues.

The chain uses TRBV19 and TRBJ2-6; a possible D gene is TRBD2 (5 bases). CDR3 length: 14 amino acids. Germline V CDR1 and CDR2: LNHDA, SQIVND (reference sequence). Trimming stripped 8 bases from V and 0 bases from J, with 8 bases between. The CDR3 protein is CASRGSSGANVLTF. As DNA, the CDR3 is TGTGCCAGTCGAGGGAGCTCTGGGGCCAACGTCCTGACTTTC.

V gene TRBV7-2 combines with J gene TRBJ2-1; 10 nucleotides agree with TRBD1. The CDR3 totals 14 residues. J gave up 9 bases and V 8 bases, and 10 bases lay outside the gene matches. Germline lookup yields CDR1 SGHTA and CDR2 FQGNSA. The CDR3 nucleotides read TGTGCCAGCGACTCCGGGACAGGGGTCAGTGAGCAGTTCTTC. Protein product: CASDSGTGVSEQFF.

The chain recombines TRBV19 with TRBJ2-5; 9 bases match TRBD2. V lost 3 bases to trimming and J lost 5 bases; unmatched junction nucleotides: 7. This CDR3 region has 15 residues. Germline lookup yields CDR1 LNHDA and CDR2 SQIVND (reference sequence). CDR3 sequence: CASSMGRGGRETQYF. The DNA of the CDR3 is TGTGCCAGTAGTATGGGGCGGGGGGGCCGGGAGACCCAGTACTTC.

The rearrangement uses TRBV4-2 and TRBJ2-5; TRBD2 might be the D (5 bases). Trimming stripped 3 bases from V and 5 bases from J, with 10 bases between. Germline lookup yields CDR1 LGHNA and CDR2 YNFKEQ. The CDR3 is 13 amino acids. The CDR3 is CASSQSRGETQYF. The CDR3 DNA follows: TGTGCCAGCAGCCAGTCCCGGGGTGAGACCCAGTACTTC.

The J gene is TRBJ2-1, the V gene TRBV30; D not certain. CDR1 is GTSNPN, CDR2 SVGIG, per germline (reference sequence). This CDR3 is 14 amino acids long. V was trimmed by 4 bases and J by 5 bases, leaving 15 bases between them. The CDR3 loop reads CAWNWPQQNNEQFF. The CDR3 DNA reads TGTGCCTGGAATTGGCCCCAACAAAACAATGAGCAGTTCTTC.

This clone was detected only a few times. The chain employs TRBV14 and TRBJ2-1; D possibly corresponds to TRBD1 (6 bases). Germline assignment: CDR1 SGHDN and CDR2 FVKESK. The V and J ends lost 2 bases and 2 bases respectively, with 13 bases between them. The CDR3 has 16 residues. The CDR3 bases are TGTGCCAGCAGCCAATTACCGGGACAACCCTACAATGAGCAGTTCTTC. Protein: CASSQLPGQPYNEQFF. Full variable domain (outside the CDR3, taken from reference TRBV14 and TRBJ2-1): EAGVTQFPSHSVIEKGQTVTLRCDPISGHDNLYWYRRVMGKEIKFLLHFVKESKQDESGMPNNRFLAERTGGTYSTLKVQPAELEDSGVYFCASSQLPGQPYNEQFFGPGTRLTVL.

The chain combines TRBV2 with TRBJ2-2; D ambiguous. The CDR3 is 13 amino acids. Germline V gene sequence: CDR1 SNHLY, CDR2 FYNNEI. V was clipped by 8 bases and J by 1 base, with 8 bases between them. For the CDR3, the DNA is TGTGCCAGCGAATTGGAGAACACCGGGGAGCTGTTTTTT. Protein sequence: CASELENTGELFF.

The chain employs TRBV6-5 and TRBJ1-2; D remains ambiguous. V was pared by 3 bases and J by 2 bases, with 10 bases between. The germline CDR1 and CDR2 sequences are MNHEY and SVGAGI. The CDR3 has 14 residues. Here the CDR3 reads CASSYSPGNYGYTF. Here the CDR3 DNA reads TGTGCCAGCAGTTATTCCCCGGGCAACTATGGCTACACCTTC.

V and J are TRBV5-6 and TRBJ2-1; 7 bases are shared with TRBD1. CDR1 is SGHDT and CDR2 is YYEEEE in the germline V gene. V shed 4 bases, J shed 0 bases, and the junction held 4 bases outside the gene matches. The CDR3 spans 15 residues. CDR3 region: CASSAYRGSYNEQFF. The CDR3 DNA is TGTGCCAGCAGCGCGTACAGGGGCTCCTACAATGAGCAGTTCTTC.

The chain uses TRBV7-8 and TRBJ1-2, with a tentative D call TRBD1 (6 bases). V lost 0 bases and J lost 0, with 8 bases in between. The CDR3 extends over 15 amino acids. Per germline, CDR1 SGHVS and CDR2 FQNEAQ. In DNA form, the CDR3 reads TGTGCCAGCAGCTTAGCCGGGACACCTAACTATGGCTACACCTTC. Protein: CASSLAGTPNYGYTF.

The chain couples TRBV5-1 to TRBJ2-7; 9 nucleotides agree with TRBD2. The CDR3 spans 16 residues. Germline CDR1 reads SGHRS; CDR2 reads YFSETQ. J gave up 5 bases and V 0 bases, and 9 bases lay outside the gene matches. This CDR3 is CASSLDGGGAKNEQYF. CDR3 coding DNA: TGCGCCAGCAGCTTGGACGGCGGGGGGGCCAAGAACGAGCAGTACTTC.

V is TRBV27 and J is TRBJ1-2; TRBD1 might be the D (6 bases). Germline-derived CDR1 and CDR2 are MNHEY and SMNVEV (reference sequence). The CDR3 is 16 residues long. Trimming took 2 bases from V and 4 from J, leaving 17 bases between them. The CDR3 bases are TGTGCCAGCAGTTTAAGGGGGGACCCGGGTGGCTATGGCTACACCTTC. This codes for CASSLRGDPGGYGYTF.

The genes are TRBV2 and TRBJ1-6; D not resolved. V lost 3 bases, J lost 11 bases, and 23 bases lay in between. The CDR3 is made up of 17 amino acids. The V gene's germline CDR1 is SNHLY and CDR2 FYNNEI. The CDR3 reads CASSDFKGNWVRTPLHF. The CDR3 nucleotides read TGTGCCAGCAGTGACTTCAAAGGAAACTGGGTACGGACACCCCTCCACTTT.

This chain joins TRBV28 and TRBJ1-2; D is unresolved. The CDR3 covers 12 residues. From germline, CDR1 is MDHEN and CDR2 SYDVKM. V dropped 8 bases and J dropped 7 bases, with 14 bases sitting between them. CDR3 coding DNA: TGTGCCAGCGGTGCGACGGATCTTGGCTACACCTTC. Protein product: CASGATDLGYTF.

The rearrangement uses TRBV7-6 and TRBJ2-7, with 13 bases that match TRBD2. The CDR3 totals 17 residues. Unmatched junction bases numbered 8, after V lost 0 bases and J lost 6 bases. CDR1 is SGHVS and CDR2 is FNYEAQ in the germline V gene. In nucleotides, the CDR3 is TGTGCCAGCAGCTTAGCGGAAGGACTAGCGGGAGTAGTCGAGCAGTACTTC. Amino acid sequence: CASSLAEGLAGVVEQYF.

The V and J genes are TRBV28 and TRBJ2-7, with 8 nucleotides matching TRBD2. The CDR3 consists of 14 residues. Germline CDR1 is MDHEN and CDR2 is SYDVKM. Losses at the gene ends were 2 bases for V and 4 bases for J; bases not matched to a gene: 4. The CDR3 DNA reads TGTGCCAGCAGTTTAGGCGGGGGGAGATACGAGCAGTACTTC. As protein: CASSLGGGRYEQYF.

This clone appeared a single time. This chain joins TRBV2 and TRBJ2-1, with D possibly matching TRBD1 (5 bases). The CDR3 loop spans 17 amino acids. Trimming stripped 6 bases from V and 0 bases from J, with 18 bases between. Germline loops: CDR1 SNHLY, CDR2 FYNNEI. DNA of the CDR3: TGTGCCAGCAGGGACAACGTTGGGGAAAGCTCCTACAATGAGCAGTTCTTC. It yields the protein CASRDNVGESSYNEQFF.

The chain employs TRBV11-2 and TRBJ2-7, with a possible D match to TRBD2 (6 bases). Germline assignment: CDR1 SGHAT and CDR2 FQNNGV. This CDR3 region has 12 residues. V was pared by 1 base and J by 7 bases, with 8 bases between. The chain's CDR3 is CASSLGRGEQYF. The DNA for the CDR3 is TGTGCCAGCAGCTTAGGACGGGGGGAGCAGTACTTC.

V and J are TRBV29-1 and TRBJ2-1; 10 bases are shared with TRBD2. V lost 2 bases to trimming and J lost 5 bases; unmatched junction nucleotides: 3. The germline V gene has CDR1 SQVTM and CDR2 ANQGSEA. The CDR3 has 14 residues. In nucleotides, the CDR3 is TGCAGCGTTGAACTAGCGGGAGCGAACAATGAGCAGTTCTTC. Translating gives CSVELAGANNEQFF.

The CDR3 is CASSYLSGSGNEQYF. Written as DNA, the CDR3 is TGTGCCAGCAGTTACTTATCCGGGAGTGGTAACGAGCAGTACTTC. V usage is TRBV6-5 and J usage is TRBJ2-7, with a weak D call TRBD2 (6 bases). Germline-derived CDR1 and CDR2 are MNHEY and SVGAGI. The V gene lost 1 base and the J gene lost 5 bases, with 15 bases spanning the gap. The CDR3 covers 15 residues.

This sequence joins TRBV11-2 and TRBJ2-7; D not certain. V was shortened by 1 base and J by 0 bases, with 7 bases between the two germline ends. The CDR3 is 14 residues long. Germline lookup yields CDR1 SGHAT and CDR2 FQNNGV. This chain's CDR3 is CASSLGFSSYEQYF. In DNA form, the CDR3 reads TGTGCCAGCAGCTTAGGTTTTAGCTCCTACGAGCAGTACTTC.

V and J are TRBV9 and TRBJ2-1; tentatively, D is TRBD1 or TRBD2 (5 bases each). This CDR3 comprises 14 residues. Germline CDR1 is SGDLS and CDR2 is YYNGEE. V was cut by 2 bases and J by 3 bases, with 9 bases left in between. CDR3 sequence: CASSVGAFYNEQFF. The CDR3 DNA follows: TGTGCCAGCAGCGTCGGGGCGTTCTACAATGAGCAGTTCTTC.